This T cell receptor (beta chain) was found in a study of blood T cell repertoires in COVID-19. Study-level information: The United States, Italy and Spain provided the acute and convalescent COVID-19 samples. T cells, B-cell-depleted T cells, or PBMCs provided the cDNA or gDNA that served as material.

CDR1 is SNHLY, CDR2 FYNNEI, per germline. The CDR3 loop spans 13 amino acids. Trimming removed 6 bases from V and 0 bases from J, with 8 bases in between. Original processing notes: Amplified reference gene primers provided the basis for estimating nucleated cell counts. Data came from immunoSEQ multiplex PCR; TCRdb stores just in-frame clones and leaves some out. V and J calls plus clone size are reproduced from that table; the DNA served to infer D and trimming. Here the sample spans approximately 54,000 clones, roughly 76% being singletons. The chain carries TRBV2 and TRBJ1-1; no clear D gene. The sequenced material came from peripheral blood. This TCR came from a woman aged 55-69 years with acute or convalescent COVID-19. CDR3 DNA: TGTGCCAGCAGCGGTTTCATGAACACTGAAGCTTTCTTT. Amino acid sequence: CASSGFMNTEAFF.